The 2 T cell receptor beta chains presented below share a single source sample, sequenced in a study of response to subunit inactivated influenza vaccine. TCRdb re-called the RT-PCR reads with MiXCR, one entry per CDR3 protein. In the table there are hundreds of thousands of distinct CDR3 sequences, 18% of which are singletons. The material sequenced was PBMCs from blood, taken roughly 5 days after vaccination. These receptors were collected from a man aged 50-60 years who received an inactivated influenza vaccine.

This chain connects TRBV29-1 to TRBJ2-7; D perhaps matches TRBD1 (5 bases). V was trimmed by 7 bases and J by 2 bases, leaving 12 bases between them. Looked up from germline, CDR1 is SQVTM and CDR2 is ANQGSEA. This CDR3 comprises 12 residues. CDR3 residues: CSANTGTYEQYF. The CDR3 nucleotides are TGCAGCGCCAACACAGGAACCTACGAGCAGTACTTC.

The chain recombines TRBV6-1 with TRBJ2-3; 8 bases align to TRBD2. The CDR3 has 15 amino acids. The germline CDR1 and CDR2 sequences are MNHNS and SASEGT. V trimming: 6 bases; J trimming: 2 bases; junction bases outside the gene matches: 7. The CDR3 DNA sequence: TGTGCCAGCAGGGGTAGACTAGCGCTCACAGATACGCAGTATTTT. Its protein product is CASRGRLALTDTQYF.